Only a few counts were recorded for the clone carrying this T cell receptor (beta chain). The antigen is unknown. This sample was taken from a study of human T cells and chemical hapten exposure. Time point defined: healthy volunteer bleed at 2 weeks. Unfractionated whole blood was the source from which total RNA was extracted. Findings and caveats of the study: The number of TCRs over 1 in 1000 frequency stayed unchanged after DPC.

This CDR3 has 15 residues. Looked up from germline, CDR1 is SGHTS and CDR2 is YDEGEE. The J segment lost 9 bases and the V segment lost 0 bases, leaving 8 bases of the junction unmatched. Library preparation tagged each individual cDNA molecule with a unique molecular identifier. Per the original methods: Samples contained a median of roughly 93,000 TCRs, with a range of about 23,224 to 700,000. TCRdb reprocessed the RACE reads via MiXCR and lists one record per CDR3 protein. It is TCRdb's table, rather than the study itself, that gives the V and J calls and clone size. Of roughly 130,000 distinct CDR3 sequences in the sample, about 9.4% were seen once.

The origin of this receptor is a male donor in good health. Some clones in this sample may be carry-over from other donors' samples. What was sequenced was whole blood. The chain joins TRBV5-8 to TRBJ2-1, with TRBD2 matching over 8 bases. The CDR3 loop reads CASSLDPGTSREQFF. The CDR3 bases are TGTGCCAGCAGCTTGGACCCCGGGACTAGTCGTGAGCAGTTCTTC.